Listed here are 29 T cell receptor beta chains from one sample, sequenced in a study of blood T cells in healthy people across ages (dated by TCRdb to about 2015). Library preparation used 5' RACE. Sequencing took place on an Illumina HiSeq 2500. A second PCR of about 6 to 12 cycles was run with a J-beta primer mix and a sample-barcoded 5' primer. In-frame beta chains were kept once TCRdb had trimmed the public reads at Q25 with fastp and called clones with MiXCR. Each CDR3 protein gets just one entry, which takes the most common genes and DNA from the rows behind it. This sample is represented by 1.4 million to 1.5 million distinct CDR3 sequences; roughly 40% of them were singletons. The ten largest clones add up to 7.9% of the sample. The sample consisted of blood. These receptors came from a woman aged 18-29 years in good health.

The V and J genes are TRBV20-1 and TRBJ1-1, with D possibly being TRBD1 (6 bases). The germline CDR1 and CDR2 sequences are DFQATT and SNEGSKA (reference sequence). Trimming pared 1 base from V and 4 bases from J, leaving 22 bases between. This CDR3 has 17 residues. The CDR3 DNA sequence: TGCAGTGCTAGAGGATGGGACACGTCTAAAGGGGGCACTGAAGCTTTCTTT. Its translation is CSARGWDTSKGGTEAFF.

The chain couples TRBV28 to TRBJ2-5; the D call may be TRBD1 or TRBD2 (5 bases each). Trimming left V 8 bases short and J 1 base short, with 14 bases between. Germline CDR1 reads MDHEN; CDR2 reads SYDVKM. The CDR3 length is 14 residues. The CDR3 region has the DNA TGTGCCAGCGGGACCCGCTTCGCCCAAGAGACCCAGTACTTC. This translates into CASGTRFAQETQYF. Drawing the rest from reference TRBV28 and TRBJ2-5, the complete variable domain is DVKVTQSSRYLVKRTGEKVFLECVQDMDHENMFWYRQDPGLGLRLIYFSYDVKMKEKGDIPEGYSVSREKKERFSLILESASTNQTSMYLCASGTRFAQETQYFGPGTRLLVL.

This chain links TRBV20-1 with TRBJ1-5; D perhaps matches TRBD1 (5 bases). This CDR3 spans 14 amino acids. The V end lost 3 bases, the J end lost 7 bases, and 16 bases lay between the germline ends. Per the germline V gene, CDR1 is DFQATT and CDR2 is SNEGSKA (reference sequence). CDR3: CSASRGEVGQPQHF. The CDR3 region has the DNA TGCAGTGCTAGTAGAGGGGAGGTTGGGCAGCCCCAGCATTTT.

In the case of this clonotype: A clone one base away is much larger, so this may be a read error. The rearrangement links TRBV12-3 or TRBV12-4 to TRBJ1-2; D is unresolved. The CDR3 has 11 amino acids. The CDR3 sequence: CASSGNCGYTF. The CDR3 DNA is TGTGCCAGCAGTGGGAACTGTGGCTACACCTTC.

This clonotype showed up just once. The chain has TRBV7-2 and TRBJ1-3, with 7 bases lining up with TRBD1. The germline V gene has CDR1 SGHTA and CDR2 FQGNSA. The V gene end was trimmed by 1 base and the J gene end by 7 bases; junction bases not matched to a gene: 4. The length of the CDR3 is 14 residues. CDR3 residues: CASSLVGQANTIYF. CDR3 in DNA: TGTGCCAGCAGCTTAGTAGGACAGGCCAACACCATATATTTT.

This clonotype was picked up a small number of times. The rearrangement joins TRBV2 to TRBJ2-1, with TRBD2 as a possible D gene (6 bases). The V gene lost 6 bases and the J gene lost 9 bases, with 18 bases spanning the gap. Germline CDR1 SNHLY, CDR2 FYNNEI. The CDR3 covers 14 residues. CDR3 coding DNA: TGTGCCAGCAGCCGCGGGACTTCCCATGGTGAGCAGTTCTTC. Its translation is CASSRGTSHGEQFF.

V usage is TRBV12-3 or TRBV12-4 and J usage is TRBJ2-3, with D hard to call. The CDR3 is 11 amino acids. Trimming took 4 bases from V and 13 from J, leaving 12 bases between them. The CDR3 coding sequence is TGTGCCAGCAGTTCCGCAGATGCGGAGTATTTT. It encodes CASSSADAEYF.

The table lists this clonotype with a few counts. The chain carries TRBV6-5 and TRBJ2-1; D gene ambiguous. CDR3 length: 13 amino acids. Germline V gene sequence: CDR1 MNHEY, CDR2 SVGAGI. The ends were cut back, 0 bases at V and 9 bases at J, with 9 bases in the middle. The CDR3 region has the DNA TGTGCCAGCAGTTACTCCGCTAGTCTTGAGCAGTTCTTC. Translated: CASSYSASLEQFF.

This clonotype was counted between two and nine times. V usage is TRBV15 and J usage is TRBJ2-5; D remains unclear. Germline-derived CDR1 and CDR2 are LNHNV and YYDKDF (reference sequence). V gave up 4 bases and J gave up 2 bases, with 8 bases separating them. The CDR3 extends over 13 amino acids. The CDR3 spells CATSKGGQETQYF. The CDR3 DNA follows: TGTGCCACCAGCAAGGGCGGACAAGAGACCCAGTACTTC.

The rearrangement uses TRBV9 and TRBJ2-7; 8 nucleotides agree with TRBD2. Unmatched junction bases numbered 15, after V lost 0 bases and J lost 7 bases. The length of the CDR3 is 17 residues. The germline V gene has CDR1 SGDLS and CDR2 YYNGEE. CDR3 sequence reads: CASSVGVSGVVSGEQYF. The DNA for the CDR3 is TGTGCCAGCAGCGTAGGGGTTAGCGGGGTCGTATCTGGTGAGCAGTACTTC.

The chain uses TRBV19 and TRBJ2-7, with TRBD2 matching 7 bases. The V gene's germline CDR1 is LNHDA and CDR2 SQIVND (reference sequence). Germline trimming cut 6 bases from V and 5 bases from J; bases unmatched to any gene: 13. This CDR3 region has 15 residues. The CDR3 region is CASRAPGTTTHEQYF. For the CDR3, the DNA is TGTGCCAGTAGAGCCCCCGGGACTACCACCCACGAGCAGTACTTC.

This chain uses TRBV14 with TRBJ1-2, with 7 positions matching TRBD1. Germline trimming cut 0 bases from V and 8 bases from J; bases unmatched to any gene: 6. Germline assignment: CDR1 SGHDN and CDR2 FVKESK. The CDR3 totals 14 residues. The CDR3 bases are TGTGCCAGCAGCCAAGACAGGGGGTTGGAGGGCTACACCTTC. Translation: CASSQDRGLEGYTF.

The chain joins TRBV29-1 to TRBJ2-5, with D possibly matching TRBD1 (5 bases). The CDR3 totals 12 residues. CDR1 is SQVTM and CDR2 is ANQGSEA in the germline V gene. V lost 7 bases to trimming and J lost 6 bases, with 15 bases between them. The DNA of the CDR3 is TGCAGCGGGAAGCAGTGGGGCCAGACCCAGTACTTC. It encodes CSGKQWGQTQYF.

This clonotype turned up a few times. The chain links TRBV6-5 to TRBJ2-3; 10 positions match TRBD2. This CDR3 contains 15 residues. Germline V gives CDR1 MNHEY, CDR2 SVGAGI. The V and J ends lost 6 bases and 2 bases, in that order; junction bases with no gene match: 5. CDR3 DNA: TGTGCCAGCAGCTCTAGCGGGGGTTTCACAGATACGCAGTATTTT. This encodes CASSSSGGFTDTQYF.

This chain links TRBV25-1 with TRBJ1-6; 8 positions match TRBD1. The CDR3 spans 15 residues. V lost 6 bases to trimming and J lost 4 bases; unmatched junction nucleotides: 5. From germline, CDR1 is MGHDK and CDR2 SYGVNS. The CDR3 loop is CASRDDRGYNSPLHF. Here the CDR3 DNA reads TGTGCCAGCAGAGACGACAGGGGTTATAATTCACCCCTCCACTTT.

This clonotype appeared a few times. The rearrangement uses TRBV6-5 and TRBJ2-7; 7 nucleotides agree with TRBD2. Per germline, CDR1 MNHEY and CDR2 SVGAGI. The CDR3 extends over 18 amino acids. V shed 0 bases and J 1 base; nucleotides not matched to a gene: 12. The CDR3 reads CASSYSGKLATGSYEQYF. In nucleotides, the CDR3 is TGTGCCAGCAGTTACTCGGGGAAACTAGCGACGGGATCCTACGAGCAGTACTTC.

V gene TRBV7-6 combines with J gene TRBJ1-1, with D possibly being TRBD1 (6 bases). The ends were cut back, 5 bases at V and 1 base at J, with 17 bases in the middle. The CDR3 extends over 16 amino acids. Germline-derived CDR1 and CDR2 are SGHVS and FNYEAQ. CDR3 region: CASSTGGARENTEAFF. In DNA, the CDR3 is TGTGCCAGCAGCACGGGGGGGGCCAGAGAGAACACTGAAGCTTTCTTT.

This clonotype turned up a few times. The chain uses TRBV12-3 or TRBV12-4 and TRBJ1-2; D is possibly TRBD1 (5 bases). Trimming removed 5 bases at V and 8 bases at J, with 18 bases between. This CDR3 is 14 amino acids long. The chain's CDR3 is CASSNPGHAQGYTF. As DNA, the CDR3 is TGTGCCAGCAGTAACCCCGGACATGCTCAGGGCTACACCTTC.

The V gene is TRBV7-9, the J gene TRBJ2-1; TRBD2 agrees at 7 bases. Germline V CDR1 and CDR2: SEHNR, FQNEAQ (reference sequence). The CDR3 has 18 amino acids. The J segment lost 0 bases and the V segment lost 1 base, leaving 9 bases of the junction unmatched. In nucleotides, the CDR3 is TGTGCCAGCAGCTTAGAGGTGTGGGAGGGTAGCTCCTACAATGAGCAGTTCTTC. Translating gives CASSLEVWEGSSYNEQFF.

The chain uses TRBV9 and TRBJ2-1; the match to TRBD1 covers 8 bases. The CDR3 is 15 amino acids. CDR1 SGDLS and CDR2 YYNGEE come from the germline V gene. The V and J ends lost 0 bases and 5 bases, in that order; junction bases with no gene match: 4. The CDR3 nucleotides are TGTGCCAGCAGCGTAGGACAGGGGAACGACAATGAGCAGTTCTTC. Residues: CASSVGQGNDNEQFF.

This rearrangement joins TRBV4-1 to TRBJ2-7; D is undetermined. V was pared by 0 bases and J by 7 bases, with 16 bases between. Per germline, CDR1 MGHRA and CDR2 YSYEKL. The CDR3 spans 15 residues. CDR3 sequence: CASSQEWRSTGEQYF. CDR3 sequence (DNA): TGCGCCAGCAGCCAAGAATGGCGGAGTACGGGTGAGCAGTACTTC.

Concerning this clonotype itself: A single base separates this from a much larger clone, so it may be a read error. This chain connects TRBV27 to TRBJ2-5; either TRBD1 or TRBD2 may supply D (5 bases each). Matching the DNA end better, TRBJ2-7 makes the J call doubtful. The CDR3 is 15 amino acids. Germline loops: CDR1 MNHEY, CDR2 SMNVEV (reference sequence). The CDR3 region is CSSSRESVAIGEQYF. The CDR3 DNA follows: TGTTCCAGCAGCAGGGAATCGGTAGCGATTGGCGAGCAGTACTTC.

The V gene is TRBV20-1, the J gene TRBJ2-5; D is possibly TRBD1 (5 bases). CDR1 is DFQATT and CDR2 is SNEGSKA in the germline V gene (reference sequence). The CDR3 totals 14 residues. V lost 6 bases and J 9 bases, leaving 23 bases between the germline ends. The CDR3 sequence: CSASPDIRLGAQYF. The CDR3 DNA sequence: TGCAGTGCCAGCCCGGACATCCGTTTAGGGGCCCAGTACTTC.

In its sample, this clonotype was seen a few times. The rearrangement uses TRBV7-9 and TRBJ2-5; 8 nucleotides align to TRBD1. The CDR3 consists of 14 residues. Germline CDR1 and CDR2: SEHNR and FQNEAQ (reference sequence). The J segment lost 11 bases and the V segment lost 8 bases, leaving 16 bases of the junction unmatched. The CDR3 DNA follows: TGTGCCAGCTCGTCGCAGGGGGCTGGCAATGAGCAGTACTTC. It yields the protein CASSSQGAGNEQYF.

The table lists this clonotype with a count of one. The junction departs from germline at one end; a sequencing error may be responsible. The rearrangement uses TRBV7-9 and TRBJ2-1, with 14 bases identical to TRBD2. The CDR3 length is 16 residues. CDR1 is SEHNR, CDR2 FQNEAQ, per germline (reference sequence). The CDR3 protein is CASSSPTSGGGDEQFF. The CDR3 DNA reads as TGTGCCAGCAGCTCCCCGACTAGCGGGGGGGGAGATGAGCAGTTCTTT. Using reference TRBV7-9 and TRBJ2-1 for the parts outside the CDR3, the full variable domain is DTGVSQNPRHKITKRGQNVTFRCDPISEHNRLYWYRQTLGQGPEFLTYFQNEAQLEKSRLLSDRFSAERPKGSFSTLEIQRTEQGDSAMYLCASSSPTSGGGDEQFFGPGTRLTVL.

In regard to this clonotype: This sequence may be a read error, since a much larger clone differs from it by one base. The V gene is TRBV20-1, the J gene TRBJ2-5, with D hard to call. The closer fit of TRBJ2-7 to the DNA end suggests the J call may be wrong. The CDR3 extends over 16 amino acids. CDR1 and CDR2 (germline): DFQATT, SNEGSKA (reference sequence). The DNA of the CDR3 is TGCAGTGCTAGACAGTTTCTAGTGGGAAGATCCTACGAGCAGTACTTC. Its translation is CSARQFLVGRSYEQYF.

This chain connects TRBV7-7 to TRBJ2-1, with a weak D call TRBD2 (6 bases). The germline V gene encodes CDR1 SSHAT and CDR2 FNYEAQ (reference sequence). This CDR3 comprises 13 residues. As DNA, the CDR3 is TGTGCTAGTGCACCATACCCCGGGACTTTCATGTTCTTC. Encoded protein: CASAPYPGTFMFF.

The rearrangement joins TRBV6-2 or TRBV6-3 to TRBJ2-1; 10 nucleotides agree with TRBD2. Trimming took 7 bases from V and 7 from J; bases not matched to a gene: 10. The CDR3 has 15 amino acids. The germline V gene has CDR1 MNHEY and CDR2 SVGEGT. CDR3 in DNA: TGTGCCAGCACCACCTCTAGCGGGAGTGTTAATGAGCAGTTCTTC. Its translation is CASTTSSGSVNEQFF.

V and J are TRBV30 and TRBJ2-7; possible D gene TRBD2, 5 bases. Looked up from germline, CDR1 is GTSNPN and CDR2 is SVGIG (reference sequence). This CDR3 spans 15 amino acids. V lost 0 bases and J lost 2, with 14 bases in between. The CDR3 region is CAWSVSPARAYEQYF. CDR3 DNA sequence: TGTGCCTGGAGTGTATCCCCAGCGCGGGCCTACGAGCAGTACTTC.